A single TCR beta chain is shown here with its context. Per the original data handling: Estimates of nucleated cell counts were drawn from the amplification of reference gene primers. Measured with immunoSEQ multiplex PCR; TCRdb has only the in-frame clones, and not every one. That table furnishes V, J and clone size, whereas the DNA furnished D and trimming. The data hold approximately 37,000 clones, with about nine tenths observed a single time. The entry originates in a study of blood T cell repertoires in COVID-19. Overall study context: From the United States, Italy and Spain came samples of acute and convalescent COVID-19. PBMCs, B-cell-depleted T cells, or T cells were the source of the cDNA or gDNA that made up the material.

In germline, CDR1 is SGDLS, CDR2 YYNGEE. This CDR3 has 15 amino acids. With 4 bases clipped from V and 4 bases from J, the junction kept 3 bases outside the gene matches. Sequenced material: peripheral blood. This clonotype was sampled from a man at least 80 years old with active COVID-19. The V call is TRBV9, the J call TRBJ2-2; 11 positions agree with TRBD2. For the CDR3, the DNA is TGTGCCAGCAGCCTAGCGGGAGGTCTCACCGGGGAGCTGTTTTTT. Translation: CASSLAGGLTGELFF. The full variable domain, its missing parts supplied by reference TRBV9 and TRBJ2-2, is DSGVTQTPKHLITATGQRVTLRCSPRSGDLSVYWYQQSLDQGLQFLIQYYNGEERAKGNILERFSAQQFPDLHSELNLSSLELGDSALYFCASSLAGGLTGELFFGEGSRLTVL.